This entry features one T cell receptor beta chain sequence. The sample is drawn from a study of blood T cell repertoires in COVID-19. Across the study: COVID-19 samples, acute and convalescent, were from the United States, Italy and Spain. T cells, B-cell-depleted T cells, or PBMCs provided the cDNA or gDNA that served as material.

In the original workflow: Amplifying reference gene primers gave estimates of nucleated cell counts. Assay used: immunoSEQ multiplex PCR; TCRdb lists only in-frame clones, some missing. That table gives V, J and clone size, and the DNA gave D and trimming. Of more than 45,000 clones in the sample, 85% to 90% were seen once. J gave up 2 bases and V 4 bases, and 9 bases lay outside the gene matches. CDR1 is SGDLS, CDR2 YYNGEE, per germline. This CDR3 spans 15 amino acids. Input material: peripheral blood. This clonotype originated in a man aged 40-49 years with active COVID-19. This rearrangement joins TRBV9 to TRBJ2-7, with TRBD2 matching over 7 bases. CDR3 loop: CASSLGGGGTYEQYF. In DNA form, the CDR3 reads TGTGCCAGCAGCCTTGGCGGGGGAGGGACCTACGAGCAGTACTTC.